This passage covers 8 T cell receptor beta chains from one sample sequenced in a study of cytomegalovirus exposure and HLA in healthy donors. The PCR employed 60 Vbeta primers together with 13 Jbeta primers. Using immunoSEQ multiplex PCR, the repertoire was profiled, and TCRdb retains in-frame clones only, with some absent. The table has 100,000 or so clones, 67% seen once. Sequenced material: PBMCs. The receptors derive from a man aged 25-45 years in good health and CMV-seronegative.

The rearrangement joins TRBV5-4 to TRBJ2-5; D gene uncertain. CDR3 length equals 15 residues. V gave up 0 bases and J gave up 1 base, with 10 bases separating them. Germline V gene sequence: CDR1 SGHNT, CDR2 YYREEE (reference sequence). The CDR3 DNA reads TGTGCCAGCAGCTTGGACCCTATTCCCCAAGAGACCCAGTACTTC. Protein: CASSLDPIPQETQYF.

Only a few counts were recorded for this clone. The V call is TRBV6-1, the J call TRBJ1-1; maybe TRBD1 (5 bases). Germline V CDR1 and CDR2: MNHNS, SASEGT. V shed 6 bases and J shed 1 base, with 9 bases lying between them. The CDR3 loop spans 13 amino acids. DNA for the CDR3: TGTGCCAGCAGAGCTACAGGGAACACTGAAGCTTTCTTT. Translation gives CASRATGNTEAFF.

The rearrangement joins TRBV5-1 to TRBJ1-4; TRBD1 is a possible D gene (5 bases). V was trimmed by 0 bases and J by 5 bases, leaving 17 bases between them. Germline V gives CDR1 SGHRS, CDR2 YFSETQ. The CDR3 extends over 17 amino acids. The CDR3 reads CASSLGNSPTANEKLFF. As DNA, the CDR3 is TGCGCCAGCAGCTTGGGAAATAGCCCGACAGCGAATGAAAAACTGTTTTTT.

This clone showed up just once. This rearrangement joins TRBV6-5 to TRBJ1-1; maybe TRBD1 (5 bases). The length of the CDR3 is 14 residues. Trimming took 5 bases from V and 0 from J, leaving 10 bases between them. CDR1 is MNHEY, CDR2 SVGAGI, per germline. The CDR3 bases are TGTGCCAGCAGTGCAGGGTTTATGAACACTGAAGCTTTCTTT. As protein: CASSAGFMNTEAFF.

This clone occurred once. CDR3 amino acids: CASTPQSSGTGSYEQYF. CDR3 coding DNA: TGCGCCAGCACTCCCCAGAGTTCCGGGACAGGGTCCTACGAGCAGTACTTC. The chain has TRBV4-1 and TRBJ2-7; 9 bases are shared with TRBD1. The V gene end was trimmed by 7 bases and the J gene end by 1 base; junction bases not matched to a gene: 14. From germline, CDR1 is MGHRA and CDR2 YSYEKL. CDR3 length equals 17 residues.

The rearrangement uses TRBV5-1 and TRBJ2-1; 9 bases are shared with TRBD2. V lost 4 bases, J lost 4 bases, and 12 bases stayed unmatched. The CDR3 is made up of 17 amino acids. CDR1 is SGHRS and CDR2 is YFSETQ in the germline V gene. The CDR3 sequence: CASSPAGLAGDYNEQFF. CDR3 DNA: TGCGCCAGCAGCCCTGCAGGGTTAGCGGGAGATTACAATGAGCAGTTCTTC. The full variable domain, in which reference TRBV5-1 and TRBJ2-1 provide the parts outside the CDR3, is KAGVTQTPRYLIKTRGQQVTLSCSPISGHRSVSWYQQTPGQGLQFLFEYFSETQRNKGNFPGRFSGRQFSNSRSEMNVSTLELGDSALYLCASSPAGLAGDYNEQFFGPGTRLTVL.

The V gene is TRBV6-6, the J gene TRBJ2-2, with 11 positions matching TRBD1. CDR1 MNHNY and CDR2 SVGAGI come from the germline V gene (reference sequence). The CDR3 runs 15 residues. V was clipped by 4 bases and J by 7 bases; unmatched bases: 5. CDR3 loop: CASSFRDRGVGELFF. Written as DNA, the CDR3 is TGTGCCAGCAGTTTCCGGGACAGGGGGGTCGGGGAGCTGTTTTTT.

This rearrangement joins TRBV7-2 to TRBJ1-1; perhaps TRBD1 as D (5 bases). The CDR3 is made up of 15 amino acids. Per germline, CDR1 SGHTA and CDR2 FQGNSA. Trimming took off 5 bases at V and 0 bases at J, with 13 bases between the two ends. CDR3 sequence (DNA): TGTGCCAGCAGCCTATCGACAGCTATGAACACTGAAGCTTTCTTT. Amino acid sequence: CASSLSTAMNTEAFF.